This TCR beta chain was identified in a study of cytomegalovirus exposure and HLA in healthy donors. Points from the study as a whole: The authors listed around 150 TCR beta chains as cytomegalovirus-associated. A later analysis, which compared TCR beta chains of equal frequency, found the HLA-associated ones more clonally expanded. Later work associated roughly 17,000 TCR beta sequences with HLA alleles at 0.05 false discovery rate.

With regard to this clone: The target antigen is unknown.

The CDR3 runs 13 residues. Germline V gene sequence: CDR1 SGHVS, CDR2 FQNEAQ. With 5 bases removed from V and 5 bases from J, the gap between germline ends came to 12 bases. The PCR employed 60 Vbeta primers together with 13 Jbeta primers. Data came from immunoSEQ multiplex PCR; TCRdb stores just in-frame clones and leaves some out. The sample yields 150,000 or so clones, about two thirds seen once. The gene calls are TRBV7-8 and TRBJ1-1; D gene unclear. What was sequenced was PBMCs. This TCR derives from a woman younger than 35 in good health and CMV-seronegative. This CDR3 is CASSPAERTEAFF. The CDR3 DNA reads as TGTGCCAGCAGCCCGGCGGAACGGACTGAAGCTTTCTTT.